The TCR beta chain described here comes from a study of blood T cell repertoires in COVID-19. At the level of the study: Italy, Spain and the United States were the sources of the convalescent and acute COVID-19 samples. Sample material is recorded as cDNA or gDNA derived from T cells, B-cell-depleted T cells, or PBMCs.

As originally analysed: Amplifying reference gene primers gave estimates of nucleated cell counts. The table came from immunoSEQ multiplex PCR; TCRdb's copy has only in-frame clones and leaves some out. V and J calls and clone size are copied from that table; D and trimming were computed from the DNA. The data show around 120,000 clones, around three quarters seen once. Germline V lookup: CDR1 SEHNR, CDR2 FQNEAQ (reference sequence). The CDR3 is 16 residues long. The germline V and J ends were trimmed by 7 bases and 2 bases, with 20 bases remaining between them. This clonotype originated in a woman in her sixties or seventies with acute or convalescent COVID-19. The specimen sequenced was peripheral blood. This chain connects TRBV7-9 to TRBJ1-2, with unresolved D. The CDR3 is CASTNWHSGLNYGYTF. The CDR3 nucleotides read TGTGCCAGCACCAATTGGCACTCAGGACTCAACTATGGCTACACCTTC. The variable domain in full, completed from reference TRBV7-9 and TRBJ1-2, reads DTGVSQNPRHKITKRGQNVTFRCDPISEHNRLYWYRQTLGQGPEFLTYFQNEAQLEKSRLLSDRFSAERPKGSFSTLEIQRTEQGDSAMYLCASTNWHSGLNYGYTFGSGTRLTVV.